A single sample gave rise to the 9 T cell receptor beta chains below, sequenced in a study of Graves' ophthalmopathy and Graves' hyperthyroidism. RNA served as the template for amplifying TCR beta CDR3 regions. RT-PCR in the first round used HTBI primers; a second-round multiplex PCR followed. MiXCR was run by TCRdb on the multiplex PCR reads, yielding one entry per CDR3 protein. The sample has 500,000 to 700,000 distinct CDR3 sequences, 22% seen once. The sample consisted of peripheral blood. These receptors were collected from a woman under 30 with stable Graves' hyperthyroidism. Some clones in this sample may be carry-over from other donors' samples.

This clonotype was seen repeatedly, ten times or more. The chain links TRBV19 to TRBJ2-7, with TRBD1 as a possible D gene (6 bases). This CDR3 is built from 14 residues. From germline, CDR1 is LNHDA and CDR2 SQIVND (reference sequence). V shed 1 base and J shed 6 bases, with 13 bases lying between them. CDR3 in DNA: TGTGCCAGTAGTATAGGATCCTTACAGGGCGAGCAGTACTTC. The encoded protein is CASSIGSLQGEQYF.

There are a few counts of this clonotype. This may stem from a read error, because a much larger clone lies one nucleotide away. The rearrangement uses TRBV30 and TRBJ1-2; D unresolved. This CDR3 has 12 amino acids. The germline V gene has CDR1 GTSNPN and CDR2 SVGIG (reference sequence). Written as DNA, the CDR3 is TGTGCCTGGAGCGCTATTGGGGTTGGCCACACCTTC. This sequence encodes CAWSAIGVGHTF.

This clonotype was found a few times. This rearrangement joins TRBV5-1 to TRBJ1-2, with D maybe TRBD1 (5 bases). V lost 2 bases, J lost 2 bases, and 13 bases lay in between. CDR1 SGHRS and CDR2 YFSETQ come from the germline V gene. There are 15 residues in the CDR3. The CDR3 spells CASSLTLQENYGYTF. The CDR3 coding sequence is TGCGCCAGCAGCTTAACCCTACAGGAGAACTATGGCTACACCTTC.

This clonotype was counted at least ten times. The chain is built from TRBV5-1 and TRBJ1-2; the match to TRBD1 covers 7 bases. The CDR3 spans 17 residues. Germline V gives CDR1 SGHRS, CDR2 YFSETQ. Trimming at V came to 0 bases and at J to 4 bases, leaving 12 bases not matched to a gene. The CDR3 loop is CASSLGDSPILGYGYTF. The CDR3, as DNA: TGCGCCAGCAGCTTGGGGGACAGCCCAATCCTTGGCTATGGCTACACCTTC.

This clonotype was found many times. This chain links TRBV28 with TRBJ2-3; 10 bases align to TRBD2. Germline-derived CDR1 and CDR2 are MDHEN and SYDVKM. The CDR3 is made up of 16 amino acids. The V segment lost 0 bases and the J segment 6 bases; nucleotides outside the gene matches: 6. The CDR3 is CASSLWASGGRDTQYF. CDR3 nucleotides: TGTGCCAGCAGTTTATGGGCTAGCGGGGGCAGGGATACGCAGTATTTT.

In its sample, this clonotype was seen many times. V is TRBV29-1 and J is TRBJ1-3; the match to TRBD1 covers 7 bases. This CDR3 contains 13 residues. With V trimmed by 6 bases and J by 0 bases, 2 bases remained unmatched. CDR1 and CDR2 from the germline V gene are SQVTM and ANQGSEA. The CDR3, as DNA: TGCAGCGTCTGGACAGGCTCTGGAAACACCATATATTTT. Its translation: CSVWTGSGNTIYF.

This clonotype came up many times. The chain employs TRBV12-3 or TRBV12-4 and TRBJ2-7; weak D call: TRBD1 (6 bases). Deletions cut 5 bases from V and 6 bases from J, with 11 bases between. The CDR3 extends over 12 amino acids. As DNA, the CDR3 is TGTGCCAGCAGTCCAACAGGGCTCGAGCAGTACTTC. It is translated as CASSPTGLEQYF.

The chain has TRBV6-1 and TRBJ1-2; TRBD1 matches at 9 bases. The CDR3 runs to 15 residues. Per the germline V gene, CDR1 is MNHNS and CDR2 is SASEGT. V lost 6 bases to trimming and J lost 4 bases; unmatched junction nucleotides: 9. The CDR3 coding sequence is TGTGCCAGCAGCCCTTCACAGGGGGCAAGCTATGGCTACACCTTC. This gives the protein CASSPSQGASYGYTF.

The chain couples TRBV18 to TRBJ2-7; D might be TRBD2 (5 bases). Trimming took 0 bases from V and 0 from J, leaving 9 bases between them. Germline loops: CDR1 KGHSH, CDR2 LQKENI. The CDR3 loop spans 15 amino acids. Written as DNA, the CDR3 is TGTGCCAGCTCACCACCCTGGAGGAGCTCCTACGAGCAGTACTTC. Translation: CASSPPWRSSYEQYF.